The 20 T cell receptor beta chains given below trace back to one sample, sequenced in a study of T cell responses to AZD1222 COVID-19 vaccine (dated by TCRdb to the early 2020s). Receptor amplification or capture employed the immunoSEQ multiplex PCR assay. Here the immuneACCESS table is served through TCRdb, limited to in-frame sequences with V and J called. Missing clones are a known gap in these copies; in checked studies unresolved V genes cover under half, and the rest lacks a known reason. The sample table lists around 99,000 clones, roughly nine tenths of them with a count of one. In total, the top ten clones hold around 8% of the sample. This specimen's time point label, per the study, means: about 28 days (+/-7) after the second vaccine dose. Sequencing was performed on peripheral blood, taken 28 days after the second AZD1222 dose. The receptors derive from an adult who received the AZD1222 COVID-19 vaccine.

CDR3 bases: TGTGCCTGGGACGGGAGCGGCTCCTACAATGAGCAGTTCTTC. It codes for CAWDGSGSYNEQFF. The chain has TRBV30 and TRBJ2-1; D is perhaps TRBD2 (6 bases). CDR1 GTSNPN and CDR2 SVGIG come from the germline V gene (reference sequence). The V end lost 5 bases, the J end lost 0 bases, and 11 bases lay between the germline ends. CDR3 length: 14 amino acids.

CDR3 bases: TGTGCCAGCTCACCACCTGCTGGGTCCCAAGAGACCCAGTACTTC. This translates into CASSPPAGSQETQYF. The genes are TRBV18 and TRBJ2-5; no clear D gene. Trimming removed 0 bases at V and 1 base at J, with 9 bases between. CDR3 length equals 15 residues. CDR1 is KGHSH and CDR2 is LQKENI in the germline V gene. The entire variable domain, with the rest obtained from reference TRBV18 and TRBJ2-5, is as follows: NAGVMQNPRHLVRRRGQEARLRCSPMKGHSHVYWYRQLPEEGLKFMVYLQKENIIDESGMPKERFSAEFPKEGPSILRIQQVVRGDSAAYFCASSPPAGSQETQYFGPGTRLLVL.

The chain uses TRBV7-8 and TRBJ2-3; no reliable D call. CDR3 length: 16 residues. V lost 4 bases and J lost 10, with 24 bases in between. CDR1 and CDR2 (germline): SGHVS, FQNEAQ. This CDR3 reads CASSSFLVSPYPPQYF. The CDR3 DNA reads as TGTGCCAGCAGCTCCTTCCTAGTTAGCCCATACCCCCCGCAGTATTTT.

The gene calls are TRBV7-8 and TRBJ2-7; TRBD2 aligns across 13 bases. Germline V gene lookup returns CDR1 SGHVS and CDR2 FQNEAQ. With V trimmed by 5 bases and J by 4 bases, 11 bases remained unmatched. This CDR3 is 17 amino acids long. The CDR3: CASSQGLAGAQRYEQYF. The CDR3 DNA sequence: TGTGCCAGCAGCCAAGGACTAGCGGGAGCCCAGCGGTACGAGCAGTACTTC.

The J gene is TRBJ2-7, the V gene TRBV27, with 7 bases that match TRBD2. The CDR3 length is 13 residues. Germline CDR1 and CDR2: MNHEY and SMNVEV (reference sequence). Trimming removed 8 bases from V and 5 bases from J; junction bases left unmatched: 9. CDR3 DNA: TGTGCCAGCTTGGGAGGGCAGAGGGACGAGCAGTACTTC. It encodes CASLGGQRDEQYF.

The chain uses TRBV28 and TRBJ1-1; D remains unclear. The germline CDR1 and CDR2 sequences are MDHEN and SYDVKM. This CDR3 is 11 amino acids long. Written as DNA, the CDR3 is TGTGTCGTCGCCGGGGAAACTGAAGCTTTCTTT. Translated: CVVAGETEAFF.

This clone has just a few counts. The CDR3 DNA sequence: TGTGCCAGCAGTGGACAGGCCTATGGGGCTTTCTTT. This sequence encodes CASSGQAYGAFF. The V gene is TRBV12-3 or TRBV12-4, the J gene TRBJ1-1; 7 bases line up with TRBD1. The CDR3 consists of 12 residues. The V and J ends lost 5 bases and 11 bases, in that order; junction bases with no gene match: 8.

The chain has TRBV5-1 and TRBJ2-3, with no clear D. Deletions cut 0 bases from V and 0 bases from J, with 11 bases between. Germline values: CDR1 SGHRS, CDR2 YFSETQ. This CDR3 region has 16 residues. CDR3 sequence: CASSLVPPSSTDTQYF. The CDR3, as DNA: TGCGCCAGCAGCTTGGTTCCCCCCTCTAGCACAGATACGCAGTATTTT.

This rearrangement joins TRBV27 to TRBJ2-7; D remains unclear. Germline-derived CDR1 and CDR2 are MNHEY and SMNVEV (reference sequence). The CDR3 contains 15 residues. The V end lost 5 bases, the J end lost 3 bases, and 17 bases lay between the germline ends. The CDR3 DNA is TGTGCCAGCAGTCCCGTACGCCCAGTGGGCTACGAGCAGTACTTC. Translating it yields CASSPVRPVGYEQYF.

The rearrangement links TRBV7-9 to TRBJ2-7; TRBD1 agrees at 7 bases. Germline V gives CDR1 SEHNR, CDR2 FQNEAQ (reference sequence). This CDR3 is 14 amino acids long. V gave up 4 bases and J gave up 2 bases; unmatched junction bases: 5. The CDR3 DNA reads TGTGCCAGCAGCTCGTCCGGGACAGCCTACGAGCAGTACTTC. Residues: CASSSSGTAYEQYF.

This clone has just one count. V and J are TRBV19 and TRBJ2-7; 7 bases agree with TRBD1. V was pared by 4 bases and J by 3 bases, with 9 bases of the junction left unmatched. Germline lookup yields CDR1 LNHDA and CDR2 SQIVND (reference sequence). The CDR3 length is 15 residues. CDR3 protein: CASSSLPGQFYEQYF. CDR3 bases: TGTGCCAGTAGTAGCTTACCGGGACAGTTCTACGAGCAGTACTTC.

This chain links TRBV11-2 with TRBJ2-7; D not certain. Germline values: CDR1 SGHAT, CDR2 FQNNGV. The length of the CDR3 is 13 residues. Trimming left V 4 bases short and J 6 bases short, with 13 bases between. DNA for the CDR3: TGTGCCAGCAGCTCAGGAGTGGCCCTCGAGCAGTACTTC. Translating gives CASSSGVALEQYF.

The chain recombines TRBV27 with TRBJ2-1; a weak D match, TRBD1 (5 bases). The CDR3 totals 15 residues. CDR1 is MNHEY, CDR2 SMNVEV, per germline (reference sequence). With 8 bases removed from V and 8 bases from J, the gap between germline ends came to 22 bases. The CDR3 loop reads CASRVGQPFQHEQFF. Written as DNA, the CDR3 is TGTGCCAGCCGAGTTGGACAACCATTCCAGCATGAGCAGTTCTTC.

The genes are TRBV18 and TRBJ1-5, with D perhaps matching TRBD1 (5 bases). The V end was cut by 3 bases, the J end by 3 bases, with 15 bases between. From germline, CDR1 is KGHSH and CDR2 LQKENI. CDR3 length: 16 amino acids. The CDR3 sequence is CASSPTKDRFNQPQHF. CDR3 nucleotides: TGTGCCAGCTCACCGACGAAAGACAGATTCAATCAGCCCCAGCATTTT.

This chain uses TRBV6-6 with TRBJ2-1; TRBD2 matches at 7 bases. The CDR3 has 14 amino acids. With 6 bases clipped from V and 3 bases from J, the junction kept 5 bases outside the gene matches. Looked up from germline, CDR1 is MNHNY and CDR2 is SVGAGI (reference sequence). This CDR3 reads CASSLGGSYNEQFF. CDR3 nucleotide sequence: TGTGCCAGCAGCCTCGGGGGGAGCTACAATGAGCAGTTCTTC.

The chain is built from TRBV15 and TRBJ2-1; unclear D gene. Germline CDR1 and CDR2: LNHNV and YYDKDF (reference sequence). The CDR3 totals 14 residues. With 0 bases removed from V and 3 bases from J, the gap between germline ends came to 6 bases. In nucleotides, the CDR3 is TGTGCCACCAGCAGAGAGACCCACTACAATGAGCAGTTCTTC. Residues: CATSRETHYNEQFF.

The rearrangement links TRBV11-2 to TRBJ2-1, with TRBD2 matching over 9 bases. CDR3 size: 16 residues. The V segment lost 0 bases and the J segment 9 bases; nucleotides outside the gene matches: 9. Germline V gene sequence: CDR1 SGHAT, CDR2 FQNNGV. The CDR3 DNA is TGTGCCAGCAGCTTAGATAGCGGACTAGCGATTCGTGAGCAGTTCTTC. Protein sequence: CASSLDSGLAIREQFF.

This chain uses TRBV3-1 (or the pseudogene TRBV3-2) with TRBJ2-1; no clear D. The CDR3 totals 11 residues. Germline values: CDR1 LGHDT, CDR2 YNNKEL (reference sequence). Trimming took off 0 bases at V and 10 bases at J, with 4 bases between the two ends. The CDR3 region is CASSQEQEQFF. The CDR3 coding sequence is TGTGCCAGCAGCCAAGAACAAGAGCAGTTCTTC.

DNA of the CDR3: TGTGCCAGCAGTTTAAGTCTTGGTAATTCACCCCTCCACTTT. Translated: CASSLSLGNSPLHF. This chain joins TRBV28 and TRBJ1-6; D is uncertain. With 2 bases removed from V and 6 bases from J, the gap between germline ends came to 8 bases. The CDR3 covers 14 residues. Germline loops: CDR1 MDHEN, CDR2 SYDVKM.

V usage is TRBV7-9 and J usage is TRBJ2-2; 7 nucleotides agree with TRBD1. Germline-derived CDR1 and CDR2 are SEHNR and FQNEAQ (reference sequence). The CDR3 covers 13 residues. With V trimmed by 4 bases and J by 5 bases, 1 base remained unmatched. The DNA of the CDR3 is TGTGCCAGCAGCTCACAGGGGACCGGGGAGCTGTTTTTT. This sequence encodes CASSSQGTGELFF.